This TCR beta chain was captured by sequencing in a study of T-cell reconstitution after alpha-beta-depleted transplantation in children. General observations from the study: Surviving recipient T cells and thymic progenitors underlay high day-60 TCRbeta diversity in some patients. It was newly produced T cells that mostly accounted for T-cell counts and diversity one year after transplant. Expanded graft clones numbering several hundred reportedly gave rise to alpha-beta T cells about two months after transplant.

Unique molecular identifiers were incorporated during preparation of the TCRbeta library. TCRdb re-called the PCR reads with MiXCR, one entry per CDR3 protein. The sample shows 450,000 to 700,000 distinct CDR3 sequences, 25% to 30% of them seen only once. With 1 base removed from V and 14 bases from J, the gap between germline ends came to 12 bases. The germline V gene encodes CDR1 LGHDT and CDR2 YNNKEL (reference sequence). The CDR3 loop spans 12 amino acids. This clonotype was detected only a few times. What it binds is not known. Specimen: PBMCs, collected before TCRalphabeta/CD19-depleted stem cell transplant. The rearrangement uses TRBV3-1 and TRBJ2-1; D remains unclear. The sequence was collected from a boy younger than two with Wiskott-Aldrich syndrome, due to receive a stem cell transplant. CDR3 in amino acids: CASSQGTNWEFF. CDR3 DNA sequence: TGTGCCAGCAGCCAAGGGACCAATTGGGAGTTCTTC.